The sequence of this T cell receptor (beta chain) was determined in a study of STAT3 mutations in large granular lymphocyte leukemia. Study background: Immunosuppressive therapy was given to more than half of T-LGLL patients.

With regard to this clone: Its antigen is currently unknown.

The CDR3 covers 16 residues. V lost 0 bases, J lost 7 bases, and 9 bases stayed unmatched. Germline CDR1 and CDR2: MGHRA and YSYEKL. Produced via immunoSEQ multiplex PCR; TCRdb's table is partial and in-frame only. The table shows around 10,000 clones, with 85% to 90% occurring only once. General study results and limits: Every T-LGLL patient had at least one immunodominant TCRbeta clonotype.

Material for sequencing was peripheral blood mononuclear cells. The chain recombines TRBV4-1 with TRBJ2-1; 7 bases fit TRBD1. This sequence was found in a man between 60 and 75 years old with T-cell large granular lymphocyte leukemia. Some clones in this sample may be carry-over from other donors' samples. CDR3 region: CASSQDPGQSSNEQFF. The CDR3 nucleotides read TGCGCCAGCAGCCAAGACCCGGGACAGTCCTCAAATGAGCAGTTCTTC.